This TCR beta chain was identified during a study of blood T cells in healthy people across ages. Through a sample-barcoded 5' primer and a J-beta primer mix, a second PCR was run for roughly 6 to 11 cycles. TCRdb ran MiXCR on the 5' RACE reads and lists one entry per CDR3 protein. Among about 900,000 distinct CDR3 sequences listed, around 62% were seen once. This clonotype was observed a handful of times. V was clipped by 6 bases and J by 7 bases, with 17 bases between them. The CDR3 runs to 13 residues. Germline V CDR1 and CDR2: SQVTM, ANQGSEA. The chain is built from TRBV29-1 and TRBJ2-3, with a weak D call TRBD1 (6 bases). The sequence came from a man between 25 and 39 years old in good health. What was sequenced was blood. CDR3 coding DNA: TGCAGCGTGGCGGACAGCTACGAGTATACGCAGTATTTT. Its translation is CSVADSYEYTQYF.